The clone carrying this TCR beta chain was observed many times. Its antigen is currently unknown. Construction of the TCR beta libraries employed iRepertoire HTBI primers in conjunction with Arm-PCR of CDR3 regions. MiXCR, applied by TCRdb to the multiplex PCR reads, yields one record per CDR3 protein. The profile covers roughly 420,000 distinct CDR3 sequences, with around 15% appearing a single time and about 23% taken by the ten largest. These data originate in a study of regulatory T cells in long-lasting Graves disease. Study-level points and caveats: More public clonotypes were shared by persistent patients (about 3,000) than by new patients (about 1,000).

Time point denoted: newly diagnosed GD, antithyroid drugs for less than 3 months. Generation of the TCR library employed RNA extracted from PBMCs. V was pared by 2 bases and J by 5 bases, with 21 bases between. The CDR3 runs 16 residues. Looked up from germline, CDR1 is SQVTM and CDR2 is ANQGSEA. These data also featured in a second study, about T cells in Graves' hyperthyroidism and ophthalmopathy. That work states: A lack of ophthalmopathy progression within 18 months defined stable Graves' hyperthyroidism. Ophthalmopathy and stable hyperthyroidism were told apart by a 13 V-J model.

The rearrangement joins TRBV29-1 to TRBJ1-1; D remains unclear. Sequences were derived from peripheral blood mononuclear cells (PBMCs), sampled at new diagnosis, from a patient treated with antithyroid drugs. The receptor comes from a woman under 30 with Graves disease. CDR3 loop: CSVENWTALMDTEAFF. The CDR3, as DNA: TGCAGCGTTGAAAATTGGACGGCTCTGATGGATACTGAAGCTTTCTTT.